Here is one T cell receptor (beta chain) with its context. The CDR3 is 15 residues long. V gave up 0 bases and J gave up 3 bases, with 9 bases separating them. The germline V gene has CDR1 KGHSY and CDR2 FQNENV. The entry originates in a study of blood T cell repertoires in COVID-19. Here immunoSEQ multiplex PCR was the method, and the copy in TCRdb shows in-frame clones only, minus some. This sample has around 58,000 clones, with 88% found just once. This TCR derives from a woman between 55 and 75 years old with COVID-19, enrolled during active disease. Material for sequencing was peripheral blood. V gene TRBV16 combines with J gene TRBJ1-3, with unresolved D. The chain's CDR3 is CASSQSSFFGNTIYF. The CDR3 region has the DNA TGTGCCAGCAGCCAATCGAGTTTCTTTGGAAACACCATATATTTT.